One and the same sample provided the 19 T cell receptor delta chains below, sequenced in a study of delta chains in infants with herpesvirus infections (dated by TCRdb to the early 2020s). Libraries were prepared through RT-PCR. Sequencing took place on an Illumina MiSeq. To generate TCR cDNA, PBMC RNA underwent reverse transcription with SuperScript II using gamma-chain- and delta-chain-specific primers. TCRdb reran clone calling on the public reads with CATT; rows sharing one DNA sequence were then combined. The sample data list 750 to 1,000 delta-chain clones, and 25% to 30% of these were observed just once. The ten largest clones take up roughly 13% of the sample. Sequenced here: peripheral blood, sampled at time point 2 of longitudinal follow-up. These receptors came from a human donor who was a Ugandan infant, either HIV-exposed or HIV-unexposed (not recorded which).

On this clone itself: This sample also contains other DNA sequences that code for the same CDR3. This sequence joins TRDV2 and TRDJ3, with TRDD3 matching 11 bases. The CDR3 extends over 18 amino acids. Germline V lookup: CDR1 GEAIGNYY, CDR2 EKD. The junction had 2 bases not matched to a gene; V was cut back by 2 bases and J by 0 bases. The CDR3 region has the DNA TGTGCCTGTGACAATACTGGGGGATACTCCTGGGACACCCGACAGATGTTTTTC. Protein: CACDNTGGYSWDTRQMFF.

This clone is classed as large. The chain uses TRDV1 and TRDJ1, with D possibly being TRDD2 (5 bases). Germline V CDR1 and CDR2: TSWWSYY, QGS. CDR3 length equals 19 residues. V lost 0 bases and J 4 bases, leaving 24 bases between the germline ends. The CDR3 region is CALGELGLRQRGRNDKLIF. In DNA, the CDR3 is TGTGCTCTTGGGGAACTAGGCCTACGTCAGCGGGGTAGGAACGATAAACTCATCTTT.

This clone is large in the sample. CDR3 sequence: CALGERGPSYEARWGDKLIF. The DNA of the CDR3 is TGTGCTCTTGGGGAACGGGGACCTTCCTACGAAGCCAGGTGGGGCGATAAACTCATCTTT. The gene calls are TRDV1 and TRDJ1, with TRDD2 matching 9 bases. There are 20 residues in the CDR3. Per the germline V gene, CDR1 is TSWWSYY and CDR2 is QGS. V was pared by 1 base and J by 4 bases, with 19 bases of the junction left unmatched.

A word on this clone: A read error may explain this, as a much larger clone is one base away. V usage is TRDV2 and J usage is TRDJ1, with TRDD3 identical over 13 bases. The junction had 16 bases not matched to a gene; V was cut back by 2 bases and J by 2 bases. The CDR3 covers 20 residues. Germline values: CDR1 GEAIGNYY, CDR2 EKD. The CDR3 sequence: CACDIVPLGDTRAATDKLIF. The CDR3 DNA follows: TGTGCCTGTGACATTGTTCCACTGGGGGATACGCGAGCAGCGACCGATAAACTCATCTTT.

This clone came up a few times. The CDR3 region has the DNA TGTGCTCTTGGAAGGGGGATACCGAGGACCGATAAACTCATCTTT. Translating it yields CALGRGIPRTDKLIF. The rearrangement joins TRDV1 to TRDJ1; 9 bases are shared with TRDD3. The CDR3 sequence is 15 residues long. J was trimmed by 2 bases and V by 6 bases; bases with no gene match: 7. CDR1 and CDR2 from the germline V gene are TSWWSYY and QGS.

This clone showed up just a few times. A much larger clone differs from this one at a single base, so this may be a read error. Additional DNA sequences in this sample encode the identical CDR3. This chain uses TRAV29/DV5 with TRDJ1, with D tentatively TRDD2 (7 bases). V lost 2 bases to trimming and J lost 0 bases, with 35 bases between them. The CDR3 consists of 22 residues. Germline assignment: CDR1 NSMFDY and CDR2 ISSIKDK. The CDR3 DNA reads TGTGCAGCAAGGCCTTATTCCTACCCTGGGGATTTTACCACCGGGAACACCGATAAACTCATCTTT. It specifies CAARPYSYPGDFTTGNTDKLIF.

CDR3 loop: CALGEGAYLPRKSRKLIF. In nucleotides, the CDR3 is TGTGCTCTTGGGGAAGGAGCCTACCTTCCTAGAAAAAGCCGTAAACTCATCTTT. The genes are TRDV1 and TRDJ1; 8 bases align to TRDD2. This CDR3 spans 18 amino acids. J gave up 7 bases and V 2 bases, and 18 bases lay outside the gene matches. CDR1 is TSWWSYY and CDR2 is QGS in the germline V gene.

Details on this clone: It may be a read error: a sequence one base away is much more abundant. The V gene is TRDV1, the J gene TRDJ1; 11 bases align to TRDD3. CDR3 size: 18 residues. Germline CDR1 is TSWWSYY and CDR2 is QGS. CDR3 DNA: TGTGCTCTTGGGAAACTAGGGATTTTTGGGGGATACGGCGATAAACTCATCTTT. Amino acids: CALGKLGIFGGYGDKLIF.

The V call is TRDV1, the J call TRDJ1, with unresolved D. Germline values: CDR1 TSWWSYY, CDR2 QGS. Trimming left V 0 bases short and J 0 bases short, with 23 bases between. The CDR3 loop spans 20 amino acids. CDR3 protein: CALGELSIIRSKGYTDKLIF. DNA for the CDR3: TGTGCTCTTGGGGAACTCTCCATCATCAGGTCCAAGGGTTACACCGATAAACTCATCTTT.

This clone was observed a few times. A far bigger clonotype differs at one base, so this is likely a read error. The chain employs TRDV2 and TRDJ3; the match to TRDD3 covers 7 bases. This CDR3 has 14 amino acids. The J segment lost 21 bases and the V segment lost 3 bases, leaving 16 bases of the junction unmatched. CDR1 is GEAIGNYY and CDR2 is EKD in the germline V gene. Here the CDR3 DNA reads TGTGCCTGTGACCAGAAAACGGGAGGGATACTTAAGTTTTTC. It translates to CACDQKTGGILKFF.

For this clone: A far bigger clonotype differs at one base, so this is likely a read error. In the same sample, other DNA sequences code for this CDR3. CDR3 sequence: CAVGLLKVTGGYGPTDKLIF. DNA of the CDR3: TGTGCTGTGGGACTTCTAAAGGTAACCGGGGGATATGGGCCCACCGATAAACTCATCTTT. The chain combines TRAV23/DV6 with TRDJ1, with TRDD3 identical over 8 bases. Germline assignment: CDR1 NTAFDY and CDR2 IRPDVSE (reference sequence). The CDR3 is 20 residues long.

This clone is judged large. The chain carries TRDV2 and TRDJ1, with D perhaps given as TRDD2 or TRDD3 (9 bases each). Trimming pared 6 bases from V and 0 bases from J, leaving 31 bases between. Per germline, CDR1 GEAIGNYY and CDR2 EKD. This CDR3 has 20 residues. The CDR3 spells CACPYRLPTGIRGYTDKLIF. The CDR3 DNA reads as TGTGCCTGTCCTTATCGCCTTCCTACGGGGATACGAGGGTACACCGATAAACTCATCTTT.

V and J are TRDV1 and TRDJ1, with D perhaps TRDD3 (6 bases). CDR1 and CDR2 (germline): TSWWSYY, QGS. The ends were cut back, 2 bases at V and 0 bases at J, with 22 bases in the middle. The CDR3 consists of 19 residues. CDR3 sequence reads: CALGEGSPIRILHTDKLIF. In DNA, the CDR3 is TGTGCTCTTGGGGAAGGTTCCCCTATTAGGATACTACACACCGATAAACTCATCTTT.

This clone was observed a handful of times. A far larger clone is off by one base, so a read error is likely. Other DNA sequences in the same sample also yield this CDR3. The chain recombines TRDV1 with TRDJ1; TRDD3 matches 10 bases. The germline V gene has CDR1 TSWWSYY and CDR2 QGS. The V and J ends lost 4 bases and 3 bases, in that order; junction bases with no gene match: 23. This CDR3 has 21 amino acids. CDR3 region: CALGASSSRTGGLGAADKLIF. DNA for the CDR3: TGTGCTCTTGGGGCCTCTTCCTCCCGTACTGGGGGATTGGGGGCGGCCGATAAACTCATCTTT.

As concerns this clone: One base away lies a much larger clone, so this may be a sequencing read error. The V and J genes are TRDV1 and TRDJ3, with D unclear. The CDR3 totals 15 residues. V gave up 3 bases and J gave up 5 bases, with 8 bases separating them. Germline CDR1 TSWWSYY, CDR2 QGS. CDR3 in DNA: TGTGCTCTTGGGGACCTAACCCGGGACACCCGACAGATGTTTTTC. This translates into CALGDLTRDTRQMFF.

Note on this clone: A far larger clone is one base from this, pointing to a likely read error. The rearrangement links TRDV1 to TRDJ1, with D unresolved. CDR3 size: 26 residues. Deletions cut 0 bases from V and 0 bases from J, with 41 bases between. Germline CDR1 and CDR2: TSWWSYY and QGS. The CDR3, as DNA: TGTGCTCTTGGGGAACTGGTGGTTTCCCAAAGCAAACTGTTCGAACACGGACCAAGAAACACCGATAAACTCATCTTT. The encoded protein is CALGELVVSQSKLFEHGPRNTDKLIF.

About this clone: A read error is the likely source, as a far larger clone sits one nucleotide away. The same CDR3 is also encoded by other DNA sequences in this sample. This chain uses TRDV2 with TRDJ1, with TRDD3 matching over 12 bases. Germline loops: CDR1 GEAIGNYY, CDR2 EKD. This CDR3 is 15 amino acids long. This chain's CDR3 is CACDTLLGDTDKLIF. CDR3 nucleotide sequence: TGTGCCTGTGACACCCTACTGGGGGATACCGATAAACTTATCTTT.

V gene TRDV1 combines with J gene TRDJ1; 13 bases are a match to TRDD3. CDR3 length: 19 amino acids. CDR1 and CDR2 (germline): TSWWSYY, QGS. After removal of 4 bases from V and 4 bases from J, the junction contained 15 bases not matched to a gene. This chain's CDR3 is CALGGTLHWGIRLGDKLIF. In nucleotides, the CDR3 is TGTGCTCTTGGGGGTACCCTACACTGGGGGATACGCCTGGGCGATAAACTCATCTTT.

The chain employs TRDV1 and TRDJ1; 9 bases fit TRDD3. Unmatched junction bases numbered 22, after V lost 1 base and J lost 4 bases. The germline gives CDR1 TSWWSYY, CDR2 QGS. The CDR3 is 21 residues long. As DNA, the CDR3 is TGTGCTCTTGGGGAACGATGCCTAGATAAGGGCTGGGGGATCGCGGGCGATAAACTCATCTTT. It yields the protein CALGERCLDKGWGIAGDKLIF.